This T cell receptor beta chain was captured in a study of shared clonotypes between healthy human individuals. Study observations and caveats: Among several donors, approximately 5% of naive CD4 clonotypes were found in common. Relative to clonotypes present in all four donors, those not shared had lower generation probabilities. Sequencing of the sorted subsets was shown by rarefaction to be incomplete despite large depth.

The length of the CDR3 is 14 residues. Germline lookup yields CDR1 SGHRS and CDR2 YFSETQ. Trimming stripped 5 bases from V and 2 bases from J, with 14 bases between. Sequencing was at deep level. Method: immunoSEQ multiplex PCR; TCRdb's copy keeps in-frame clones and lacks some. The sample yields 2 million to 2.5 million clones, 93% seen once. On this clone: Its matching antigen is unknown.

The V call is TRBV5-1, the J call TRBJ2-7; TRBD2 might be the D (5 bases). Material for sequencing was naive CD4+ T cells from PBMCs. Subset given: CD45RA+ positively selected. The receptor was isolated from a man younger than 35 in good health. Some clones in this sample may be carry-over from other donors' samples. The chain's CDR3 is CASSLTIGTYEQYF. CDR3 bases: TGCGCCAGCAGTCTAACGATCGGGACCTACGAGCAGTACTTC.